This is a list of T cell receptor beta chains from one sample in a study of cytomegalovirus exposure and HLA in healthy donors. The method was immunoSEQ multiplex PCR; TCRdb's version includes in-frame clones alone and lacks a portion of them. The profile shows about 200,000 clones, around four fifths of them singletons. The sequencing input was PBMCs. These receptors were obtained from a man in his fifties or sixties in good health and CMV-seronegative. CDR3s include the opening cysteine and the closing phenylalanine or tryptophan. D genes are given only for firm matches. Size tells how often a clone was seen (once, few, many) or the class of an expanded clone, and some rows leave it out.

J,D,size,V,CDR3,DNA
TRBJ1-4,TRBD1,.,TRBV29-1,CSVEDTGGNEKLFF,TGCAGCGTTGAAGACACAGGGGGTAATGAAAAACTGTTTTTT
TRBJ2-3,TRBD2,.,TRBV11-2,CASSTGTSGGTDTQYF,TGTGCCAGCAGCACCGGGACTAGCGGGGGCACAGATACGCAGTATTTT
TRBJ2-3,TRBD2,once,TRBV9,CASSARLAGVGDTQYF,TGTGCCAGCAGCGCCCGACTAGCGGGAGTGGGTGATACGCAGTATTTT
TRBJ2-3,TRBD2,.,TRBV10-1,CASSDTGLARQYTQYF,TGCGCCAGCAGTGATACAGGACTAGCGAGACAATATACGCAGTATTTT
TRBJ2-7,.,.,TRBV1,CTSSLPGLVSYEQYF,TGCACCAGCAGCCTGCCGGGACTAGTAAGCTACGAGCAGTACTTC
TRBJ2-5,.,.,TRBV7-8,CASSYDRLGPGETQYF,TGTGCCAGCAGCTACGACAGATTGGGGCCTGGAGAGACCCAGTACTTC
TRBJ1-1,.,.,TRBV21-1,CASSNSEAFF,TGTGCCAGCAGCAATAGTGAAGCTTTCTTT
TRBJ2-6,TRBD1,once,TRBV29-1,CSNRGGANVLTF,TGCAGCAACAGGGGGGGGGCCAACGTCCTGACTTTC
TRBJ1-3,.,.,TRBV7-9,CASSGGPLSGNTIYF,TGTGCCAGCAGCGGTGGCCCGCTCTCTGGAAACACCATATATTTT
TRBJ2-7,TRBD1,once,TRBV2,CASSVGTGVYEQYF,TGTGCCAGCAGTGTCGGGACAGGTGTCTACGAGCAGTACTTC
TRBJ2-5,TRBD2,few,TRBV7-9,CASSFGLAGGETQYF,TGTGCCAGCAGCTTCGGACTAGCGGGAGGAGAGACCCAGTACTTC
TRBJ2-1,TRBD1,.,TRBV28,CASSFYTGTGANNEQFF,TGTGCCAGCAGTTTTTATACCGGGACAGGGGCCAACAATGAGCAGTTCTTC
TRBJ2-3,.,.,TRBV5-1,CASSFQVVSDTQYF,TGCGCCAGCAGCTTCCAGGTAGTGTCAGATACGCAGTATTTT
TRBJ1-1,.,.,TRBV7-6,CASSLGHQGNTEAFF,TGTGCCAGCAGCTTAGGCCACCAGGGGAACACTGAAGCTTTCTTT